This T cell receptor (beta chain) appears in the sequencing data of a study of cytomegalovirus exposure and HLA in healthy donors. The PCR used 60 Vbeta and 13 Jbeta primers. The table came from immunoSEQ multiplex PCR; TCRdb's copy has only in-frame clones and leaves some out. The sample has under 150,000 clones, around four fifths seen once; the top ten hold 2% to 3%. General observations from the study: Some public TCRs appeared in many individuals, while most sequences were rare. Researchers counted roughly 150 TCR beta chains as cytomegalovirus-associated. Several of the most significant clusters were apparently associated with common viral pathogens in a later analysis. According to an earlier analysis, most TCR beta V segments yielded productive rearrangements about 90% or about 30% of the time.

This clone came up a few times. Its antigen is undetermined. The CDR3 sequence is 17 residues long. The V end was cut by 3 bases, the J end by 0 bases, with 15 bases between. Specimen: PBMCs. The rearrangement joins TRBV23-1 to TRBJ1-3; the D is unclear. TRBV23-1 is given ORF status, its function remaining uncertain. This receptor was identified in a boy aged 2 to 9 in good health and CMV-seronegative. The CDR3 DNA follows: TGCGCCAGCAGTCATCCCGAGGATTTTAGCTCTGGAAACACCATATATTTT. It is translated as CASSHPEDFSSGNTIYF.